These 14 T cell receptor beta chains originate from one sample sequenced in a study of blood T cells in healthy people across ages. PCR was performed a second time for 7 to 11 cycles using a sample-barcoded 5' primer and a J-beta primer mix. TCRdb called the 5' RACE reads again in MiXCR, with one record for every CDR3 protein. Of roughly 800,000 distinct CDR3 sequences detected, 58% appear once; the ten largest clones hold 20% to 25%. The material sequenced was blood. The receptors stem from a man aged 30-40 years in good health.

CDR3 sequence reads: CASSQDSWRGRTGELFF. CDR3 bases: TGTGCCAGCAGCCAAGACTCATGGAGGGGAAGAACCGGGGAGCTGTTTTTT. The chain combines TRBV3-1 with TRBJ2-2, with a weak D call TRBD2 (6 bases). Per the germline V gene, CDR1 is LGHDT and CDR2 is YNNKEL (reference sequence). The CDR3 is 17 residues long. V was clipped by 0 bases and J by 5 bases, with 16 bases between them.

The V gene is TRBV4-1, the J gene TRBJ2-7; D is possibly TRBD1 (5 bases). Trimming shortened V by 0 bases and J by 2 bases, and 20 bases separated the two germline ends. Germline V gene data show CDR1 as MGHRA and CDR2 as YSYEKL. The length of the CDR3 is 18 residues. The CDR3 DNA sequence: TGCGCCAGCAGCCAAGAGGTGGTAGGTGGGGCTATAGCCTACGAGCAGTACTTC. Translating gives CASSQEVVGGAIAYEQYF.

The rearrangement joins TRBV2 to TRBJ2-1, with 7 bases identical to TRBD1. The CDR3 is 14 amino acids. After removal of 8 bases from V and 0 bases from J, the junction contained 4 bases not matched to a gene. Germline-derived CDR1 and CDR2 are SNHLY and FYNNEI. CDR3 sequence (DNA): TGTGCCAGCCGCGACAGGGTCTCCTACAATGAGCAGTTCTTC. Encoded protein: CASRDRVSYNEQFF.

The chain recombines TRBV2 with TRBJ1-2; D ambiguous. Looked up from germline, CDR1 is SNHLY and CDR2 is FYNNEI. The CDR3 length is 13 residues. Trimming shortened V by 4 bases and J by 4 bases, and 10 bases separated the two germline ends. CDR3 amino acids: CASSGQPLYGYTF. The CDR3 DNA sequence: TGTGCCAGCAGTGGCCAACCACTCTATGGCTACACCTTC.

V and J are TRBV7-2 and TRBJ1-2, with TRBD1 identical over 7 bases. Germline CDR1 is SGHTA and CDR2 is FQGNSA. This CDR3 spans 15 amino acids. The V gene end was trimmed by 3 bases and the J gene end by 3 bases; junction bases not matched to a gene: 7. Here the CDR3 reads CASSFYPGTDYGYTF. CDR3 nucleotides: TGTGCCAGCAGCTTCTACCCCGGGACAGACTATGGCTACACCTTC.

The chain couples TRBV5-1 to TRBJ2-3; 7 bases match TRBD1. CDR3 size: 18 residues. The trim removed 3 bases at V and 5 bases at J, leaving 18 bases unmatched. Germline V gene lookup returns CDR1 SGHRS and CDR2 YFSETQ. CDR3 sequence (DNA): TGCGCCAGCAGCTCGCAGGACAGGAGGTTAAGGCTGGAAGATACGCAGTATTTT. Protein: CASSSQDRRLRLEDTQYF. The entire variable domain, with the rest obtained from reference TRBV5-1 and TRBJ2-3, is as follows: KAGVTQTPRYLIKTRGQQVTLSCSPISGHRSVSWYQQTPGQGLQFLFEYFSETQRNKGNFPGRFSGRQFSNSRSEMNVSTLELGDSALYLCASSSQDRRLRLEDTQYFGPGTRLTVL.

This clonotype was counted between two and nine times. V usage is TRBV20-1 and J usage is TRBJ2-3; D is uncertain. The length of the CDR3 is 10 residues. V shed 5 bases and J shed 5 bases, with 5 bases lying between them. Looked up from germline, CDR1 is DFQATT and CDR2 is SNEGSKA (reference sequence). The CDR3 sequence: CSAQEDTQYF. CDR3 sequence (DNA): TGCAGTGCTCAGGAAGATACGCAGTATTTT.

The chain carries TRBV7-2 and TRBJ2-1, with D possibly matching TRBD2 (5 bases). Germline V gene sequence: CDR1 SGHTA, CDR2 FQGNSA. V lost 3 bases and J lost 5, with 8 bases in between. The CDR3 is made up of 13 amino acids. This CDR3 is CTSSFLRDNEQFF. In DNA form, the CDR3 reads TGTACCAGCAGCTTTTTGCGGGACAATGAGCAGTTCTTC.

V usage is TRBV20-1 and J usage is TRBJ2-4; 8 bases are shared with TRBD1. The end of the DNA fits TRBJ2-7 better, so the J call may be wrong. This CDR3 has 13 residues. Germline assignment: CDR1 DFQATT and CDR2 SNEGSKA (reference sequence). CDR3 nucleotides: TGCAGTGCTCACCGGGACAGGATGTACGAGCAGTACTTC. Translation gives CSAHRDRMYEQYF.

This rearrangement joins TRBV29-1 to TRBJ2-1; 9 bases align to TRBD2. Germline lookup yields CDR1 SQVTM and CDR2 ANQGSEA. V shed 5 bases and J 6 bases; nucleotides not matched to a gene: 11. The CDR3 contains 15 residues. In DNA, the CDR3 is TGCAGCGTTTACGCGGGGGGGCAGAGAGGCAATGAGCAGTTCTTC. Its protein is CSVYAGGQRGNEQFF.

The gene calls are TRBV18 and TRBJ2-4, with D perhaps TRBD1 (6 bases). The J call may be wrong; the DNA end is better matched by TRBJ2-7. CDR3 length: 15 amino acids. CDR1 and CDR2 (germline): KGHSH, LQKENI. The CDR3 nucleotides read TGTGCCAGCTCACAATTCGCCGGGACACTCTACGAGCAGTACTTC. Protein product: CASSQFAGTLYEQYF.

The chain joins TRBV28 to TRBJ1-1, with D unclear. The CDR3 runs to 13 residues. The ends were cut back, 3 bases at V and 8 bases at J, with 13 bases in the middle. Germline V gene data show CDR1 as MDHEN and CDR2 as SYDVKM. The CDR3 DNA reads TGTGCCAGCAGTTTTCATTCCAGGCCCGAAGCTTTCTTT. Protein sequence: CASSFHSRPEAFF.

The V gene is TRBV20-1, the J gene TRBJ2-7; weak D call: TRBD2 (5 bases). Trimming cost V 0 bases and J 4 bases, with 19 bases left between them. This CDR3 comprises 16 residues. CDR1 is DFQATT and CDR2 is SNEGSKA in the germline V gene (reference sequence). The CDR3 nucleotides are TGCAGTGCTAGAGAAGTCGTCGAGCGGACCCCTTACGAGCAGTACTTC. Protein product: CSAREVVERTPYEQYF.

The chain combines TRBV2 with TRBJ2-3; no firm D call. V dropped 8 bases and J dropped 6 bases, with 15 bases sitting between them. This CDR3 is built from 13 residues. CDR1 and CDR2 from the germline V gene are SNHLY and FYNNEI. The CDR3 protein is CASGGRVPDTQYF. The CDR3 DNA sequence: TGTGCCAGCGGTGGTCGGGTTCCTGATACGCAGTATTTT.